These T cell receptor beta chains were read from a single sample in a study of blood T cell repertoires in COVID-19. TCRdb's copy holds only in-frame clones and misses some; the assay was immunoSEQ multiplex PCR. This sample carries approximately 170,000 clones, approximately 95% of them seen once, and the ten largest clones take 2%. The specimen was peripheral blood. These receptors were collected from a woman aged 55 to 70 with COVID-19, enrolled during active disease. CDR3s include the opening cysteine and the closing phenylalanine or tryptophan. A D gene is named only where the DNA matches it firmly. Size is stated for part of the rows, as once, few or many counts, or as a class when the clone is expanded.

>TRBJ2-1|TRBD2|NA|TRBV11-2
CASRTPGGPTDEQFF
TGTGCCAGCAGAACCCCGGGGGGGCCTACCGATGAGCAGTTCTTC
>TRBJ1-1|NA|NA|TRBV29-1
CSAPGQGNTEAFF
TGCAGCGCCCCCGGGCAGGGAAACACTGAAGCTTTCTTT
>TRBJ1-3|NA|NA|TRBV3-1/TRBV3-2
CASSQVLGNTIYF
TGTGCCAGCAGCCAAGTTCTTGGAAACACCATATATTTT
>TRBJ1-1|TRBD1|once|TRBV9
CASSGGQEAFF
TGTGCCAGCAGCGGGGGACAGGAAGCTTTCTTT
>TRBJ1-1|TRBD1|NA|TRBV6-4
CASSDGGDREAFF
TGTGCCAGCAGTGACGGAGGGGACAGGGAGGCTTTCTTT
>TRBJ1-1|TRBD1|NA|TRBV6-6
CASSTQGGTEAFF
TGTGCCAGCAGTACCCAGGGGGGAACTGAAGCTTTCTTT
>TRBJ1-5|TRBD1|NA|TRBV6-2/TRBV6-3
CASRPHLGTDYSNQPQHF
TGTGCCAGCAGACCTCACCTCGGGACAGACTATAGCAATCAGCCCCAGCATTTT
>TRBJ1-1|TRBD1|NA|TRBV5-5
CASSFQGDTEAFF
TGTGCCAGCAGCTTTCAGGGGGACACTGAAGCTTTCTTT
>TRBJ2-3|TRBD1|NA|TRBV5-1
CASRSGQGADTQYF
TGCGCCAGCAGATCCGGACAGGGGGCAGATACGCAGTATTTT
>TRBJ1-5|NA|NA|TRBV24-1
CATSDGTDQPQHF
TGTGCCACCAGTGACGGTACGGATCAGCCCCAGCATTTT
>TRBJ2-4|NA|NA|TRBV12-5
CASGLYGAKNIQYF
TGTGCTAGTGGTTTGTACGGAGCCAAAAACATTCAGTACTTC
>TRBJ1-6|NA|NA|TRBV7-3
CASSLGNSPLHF
TGTGCCAGCAGCCTGGGCAATTCACCCCTCCACTTT
>TRBJ2-5|NA|once|TRBV9
CASSVVADQETQYF
TGTGCCAGCAGCGTAGTGGCAGACCAAGAGACCCAGTACTTC
>TRBJ1-6|NA|NA|TRBV6-5
CASSYSLQNNSPLHF
TGTGCCAGCAGTTACTCCCTGCAGAATAATTCACCCCTCCACTTT
>TRBJ1-3|NA|NA|TRBV18
CASSPRSGRDGNTIYF
TGTGCCAGCTCACCACGCTCAGGACGGGATGGAAACACCATATATTTT
>TRBJ1-5|TRBD1|NA|TRBV7-2
CASSTGQWSNQPQHF
TGTGCCAGCAGCACGGGACAGTGGAGCAATCAGCCCCAGCATTTT
>TRBJ1-6|TRBD1|NA|TRBV5-6
CASSRQGINSPLHF
TGTGCCAGCAGCAGACAGGGTATAAATTCACCCCTCCACTTT
>TRBJ2-7|NA|NA|TRBV4-2
CASSLTGAQTEQYF
TGTGCCAGCAGCTTGACTGGGGCGCAGACCGAGCAGTACTTC
>TRBJ2-3|NA|once|TRBV9
CASSVGSGRGVTDTQYF
TGTGCCAGCAGCGTAGGATCAGGCAGGGGCGTAACAGATACGCAGTATTTT
>TRBJ1-6|TRBD1|few|TRBV7-2
CASSFNRGSNSPLHF
TGTGCCAGCAGCTTTAACAGGGGAAGTAATTCACCCCTCCACTTT
>TRBJ2-5|NA|once|TRBV7-2
CASSLAWSGETQYF
TGTGCCAGCAGCTTAGCATGGAGTGGGGAGACCCAGTACTTC
>TRBJ2-3|TRBD1|NA|TRBV5-4
CASSSQGVRADTQYF
TGTGCCAGCAGCTCACAGGGGGTCAGAGCAGATACGCAGTATTTT
>TRBJ1-2|NA|NA|TRBV18
CASSPGTGLYGYTF
TGTGCCAGCTCACCAGGCACAGGGCTCTATGGCTACACCTTC
>TRBJ1-1|TRBD1|NA|TRBV2
CASTRTGGMTEAFF
TGTGCCAGCACTAGGACAGGGGGCATGACTGAAGCTTTCTTT
>TRBJ1-1|NA|few|TRBV5-1
CASSLGGGTEAFF
TGCGCCAGCAGCTTGGGGGGAGGGACTGAAGCTTTCTTT
>TRBJ1-1|TRBD1|NA|TRBV6-5
CASSLGTGRPFF
TGTGCCAGCAGTCTAGGGACAGGGAGACCTTTCTTT
>TRBJ1-1|TRBD1|NA|TRBV14
CASSKGTGYEAFF
TGTGCCAGCAGCAAGGGGACAGGGTACGAAGCTTTCTTT
>TRBJ1-6|NA|NA|TRBV2
CASSEGAYNSPLHF
TGTGCCAGCAGTGAGGGCGCCTATAATTCACCCCTCCACTTT
>TRBJ1-2|NA|NA|TRBV2
CASSEQGNGYTF
TGTGCCAGCAGTGAACAGGGCAATGGCTACACCTTC
>TRBJ2-5|NA|NA|TRBV6-5
CASSYTGPQETQYF
TGTGCCAGCAGTTACACAGGGCCCCAAGAGACCCAGTACTTC
>TRBJ1-4|TRBD1|NA|TRBV12-3/TRBV12-4
CASSLSTGGSRIF
TGTGCCAGCAGTCTTTCGACAGGGGGTAGTCGGATTTTT
>TRBJ1-4|NA|once|TRBV5-5
CASSLRASGTRGEKLFF
TGTGCCAGCAGCTTGAGGGCAAGCGGGACGCGGGGTGAAAAACTGTTTTTT